Listed here is a single TCR beta chain. This sample is part of a study of blood T cell repertoires in COVID-19. Across the whole study: Samples of COVID-19 (acute and convalescent) were obtained from the United States, Italy and Spain.

Authors' processing steps: Amplification of reference gene primers was used by the study to estimate nucleated cell counts. Profiling relied on immunoSEQ multiplex PCR, and the TCRdb table lists in-frame clones only, not all of them. V, J and clone size were drawn from that table, and D and trimming were deduced from the DNA. The sample lists around 420,000 clones, roughly 87% occurring once. Specimen: PBMCs or T cells enriched from blood (not recorded which). This TCR was sampled from a woman aged 40 to 49 with acute COVID-19.

CDR3 sequence reads: CASSLRDRVSYNEQFF. The CDR3 DNA is TGTGCCAGCAGCTTACGGGACAGGGTCTCCTACAATGAGCAGTTCTTC. The chain is built from TRBV7-2 and TRBJ2-1; TRBD1 matches at 9 bases. The germline V gene encodes CDR1 SGHTA and CDR2 FQGNSA. CDR3 length: 16 amino acids. V lost 2 bases to trimming and J lost 0 bases; unmatched junction nucleotides: 2.